This T cell receptor beta chain originates from a study of cytomegalovirus exposure and HLA in healthy donors. The study's findings and limits: Earlier analysis yielded a pattern in which most TCR beta V segments were productive about 90% or about 30% of the time. Some segments of the V type, notably TRBV6-2 and TRBV6-3, were excluded as indistinguishable. CMV antigen specificity was confirmed in vitro for three CMV-associated chains. In a later analysis, DRB1 alleles had the most associated TCRs; HLA-C alleles the fewest.

PCR used 60 Vbeta primers and 13 Jbeta primers. Profiled with immunoSEQ multiplex PCR; TCRdb holds only in-frame clones, not every one. The sample has 100,000 to 150,000 clones; around 80% are singletons. For this clone: The antigen is undetermined.

After removal of 6 bases from V and 5 bases from J, the junction contained 3 bases not matched to a gene. CDR1 and CDR2 (germline): ENHRY, SYGVKD. The CDR3 covers 14 residues. The TCR originated in a man aged 50-59 years in good health and CMV-seronegative. The sequenced sample consisted of PBMCs. The chain uses TRBV10-3 and TRBJ2-2; TRBD2 agrees at 10 bases. CDR3 region: CAIRSGGETGELFF. The CDR3 DNA reads as TGTGCCATCAGGAGCGGGGGGGAAACCGGGGAGCTGTTTTTT.